This is a list of T cell receptor beta chains from one sample in a study of blood T cell repertoires in COVID-19. Profiled with immunoSEQ multiplex PCR; TCRdb holds only in-frame clones, not every one. Among around 500,000 clones listed, about 88% were seen once. The source material was PBMCs or T cells enriched from blood (not recorded which). The receptors shown here come from a woman aged 55-75 years who had recovered from COVID-19. Each CDR3 is given with its conserved first and last residue. D genes are given only for firm matches. Rows may omit the clone size; those that give it use once, few, many or a size class.

d_call: TRBD1
j_call: TRBJ1-2
clone_size: NA
v_call: TRBV12-3/TRBV12-4
cdr3_nt: TGTGCCAGCAGAGGGACAGGAAGCTATGGCTACACCTTC
cdr3_aa: CASRGTGSYGYTF

d_call: NA
j_call: TRBJ2-3
clone_size: NA
v_call: TRBV4-1
cdr3_nt: TGCGCCAGCAGCCAAGAAAGTCAGGGCGCAGATACGCAGTATTTT
cdr3_aa: CASSQESQGADTQYF

d_call: NA
j_call: TRBJ1-2
clone_size: once
v_call: TRBV28
cdr3_nt: TGTGCCAGCGGCCAGATCCCTAACTATGGCTACACCTTC
cdr3_aa: CASGQIPNYGYTF

d_call: TRBD2
j_call: TRBJ2-2
clone_size: NA
v_call: TRBV5-1
cdr3_nt: TGCGCCAGCAGCTTGGGGGAGCGGGGGGCCACCGGGGAGCTGTTTTTT
cdr3_aa: CASSLGERGATGELFF

d_call: TRBD1
j_call: TRBJ1-5
clone_size: NA
v_call: TRBV5-1
cdr3_nt: TGCGCCAGCAGCTTGGACGGGACAGGGCTCCAGCCCCAGCATTTT
cdr3_aa: CASSLDGTGLQPQHF

d_call: NA
j_call: TRBJ2-3
clone_size: NA
v_call: TRBV3-1/TRBV3-2
cdr3_nt: TGTGCCAGCAGCCATCTGGGAGGGGGGGCTTGGACGCAGTATTTT
cdr3_aa: CASSHLGGGAWTQYF

d_call: NA
j_call: TRBJ2-5
clone_size: NA
v_call: TRBV7-7
cdr3_nt: TGTGCCAGCAGCTTAGTGTCAGGGGAGGGGTACCAAGAGACCCAGTACTTC
cdr3_aa: CASSLVSGEGYQETQYF

d_call: NA
j_call: TRBJ2-1
clone_size: NA
v_call: TRBV3-1/TRBV3-2
cdr3_nt: TGTGCCAGCAGCCAGCAAGCGGGCGCCTACAATGAGCAGTTCTTC
cdr3_aa: CASSQQAGAYNEQFF

d_call: TRBD2
j_call: TRBJ2-3
clone_size: NA
v_call: TRBV5-1
cdr3_nt: TGCGCCAGCTCCAAACTTGGACTAGCGGGGACGAGCACAGATACGCAGTATTTT
cdr3_aa: CASSKLGLAGTSTDTQYF

d_call: NA
j_call: TRBJ1-4
clone_size: once
v_call: TRBV18
cdr3_nt: TGTGCCAGCTCACCGGCAGGAACTAATGAAAAACTGTTTTTT
cdr3_aa: CASSPAGTNEKLFF

d_call: NA
j_call: TRBJ1-6
clone_size: NA
v_call: TRBV21-1
cdr3_nt: TGTGCCAGCAGCAAAAGGGGACATTGGCGTTTGGCACCCCTCCACTTT
cdr3_aa: CASSKRGHWRLAPLHF